The clone carrying this T cell receptor (beta chain) was seen a handful of times. The sample belongs to a study of sequential checkpoint blockade in melanoma. The treatment is: randomized to nivolumab then ipilimumab (arm A) or the reverse (arm B). DNA-damaging chemotherapy had not been given to any patient beforehand. Live CD3+CD8+ CD19− CD56− cells were sorted from PBMCs. Measured with immunoSEQ multiplex PCR; TCRdb has only the in-frame clones, and not every one. Among 9,000 or so clones listed, about 57% were seen once. Looked up from germline, CDR1 is SEHNR and CDR2 is FQNEAQ (reference sequence). This CDR3 region has 13 residues. V gave up 5 bases and J gave up 9 bases, with 16 bases separating them.

The chain carries TRBV7-9 and TRBJ2-5, with D possibly being TRBD1 (6 bases). This specimen consisted of CD8+ T cells sorted from blood (inferred from file names), obtained from a patient given nivolumab and ipilimumab in sequence. The sequence was collected from a human donor with melanoma. Here the CDR3 DNA reads TGTGCCAGCAGCCCTCGACAGGTCGGGGCCCAGTACTTC. Residues: CASSPRQVGAQYF.